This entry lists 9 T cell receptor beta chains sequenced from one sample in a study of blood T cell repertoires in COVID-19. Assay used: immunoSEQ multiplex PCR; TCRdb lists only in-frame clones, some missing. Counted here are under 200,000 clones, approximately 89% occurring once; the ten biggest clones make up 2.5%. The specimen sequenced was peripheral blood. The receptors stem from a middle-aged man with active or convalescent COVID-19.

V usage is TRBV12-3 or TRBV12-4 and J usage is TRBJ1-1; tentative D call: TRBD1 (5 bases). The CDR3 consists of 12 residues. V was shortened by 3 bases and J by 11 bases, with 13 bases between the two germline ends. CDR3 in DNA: TGTGCCAGCAGTTTTTCGTGGGGCGAGGCTTTCTTT. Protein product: CASSFSWGEAFF.

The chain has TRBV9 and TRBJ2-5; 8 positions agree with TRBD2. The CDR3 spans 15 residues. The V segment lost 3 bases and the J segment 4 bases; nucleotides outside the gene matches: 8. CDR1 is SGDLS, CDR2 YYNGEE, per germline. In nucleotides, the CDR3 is TGTGCCAGCAGCGGTACCGGGACTAGGGGAGAGACCCAGTACTTC. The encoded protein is CASSGTGTRGETQYF.

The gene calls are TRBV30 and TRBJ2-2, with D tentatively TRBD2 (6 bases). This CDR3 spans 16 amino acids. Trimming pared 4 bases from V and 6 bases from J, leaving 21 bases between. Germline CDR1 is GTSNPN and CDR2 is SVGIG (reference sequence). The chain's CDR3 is CAWKSGGLLDPGELFF. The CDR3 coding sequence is TGTGCCTGGAAATCCGGGGGACTCTTGGACCCCGGGGAGCTGTTTTTT. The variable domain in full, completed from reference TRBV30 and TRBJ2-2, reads SQTIHQWPATLVQPVGSPLSLECTVEGTSNPNLYWYRQAAGRGLQLLFYSVGIGQISSEVPQNLSASRPQDRQFILSSKKLLLSDSGFYLCAWKSGGLLDPGELFFGEGSRLTVL.

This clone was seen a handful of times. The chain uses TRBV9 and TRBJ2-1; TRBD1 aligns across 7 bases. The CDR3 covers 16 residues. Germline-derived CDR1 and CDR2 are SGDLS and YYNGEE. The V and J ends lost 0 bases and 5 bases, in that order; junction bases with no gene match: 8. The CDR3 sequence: CASSVGVRGTDNEQFF. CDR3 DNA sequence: TGTGCCAGCAGCGTAGGGGTCAGGGGGACAGACAATGAGCAGTTCTTC. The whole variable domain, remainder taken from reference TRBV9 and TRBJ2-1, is DSGVTQTPKHLITATGQRVTLRCSPRSGDLSVYWYQQSLDQGLQFLIQYYNGEERAKGNILERFSAQQFPDLHSELNLSSLELGDSALYFCASSVGVRGTDNEQFFGPGTRLTVL.

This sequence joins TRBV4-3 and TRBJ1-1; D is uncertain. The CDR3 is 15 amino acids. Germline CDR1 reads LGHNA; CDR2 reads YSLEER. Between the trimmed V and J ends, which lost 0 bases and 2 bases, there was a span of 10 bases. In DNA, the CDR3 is TGCGCCAGCAGCCAAGATCCAACAGAAAACACTGAAGCTTTCTTT. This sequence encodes CASSQDPTENTEAFF.

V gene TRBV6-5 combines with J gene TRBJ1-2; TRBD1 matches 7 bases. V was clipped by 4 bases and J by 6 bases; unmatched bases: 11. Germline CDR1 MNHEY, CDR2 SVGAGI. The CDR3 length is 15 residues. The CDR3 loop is CASSSPDRVHDGYTF. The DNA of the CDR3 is TGTGCCAGCAGTTCTCCCGACAGGGTGCACGATGGCTACACCTTC.

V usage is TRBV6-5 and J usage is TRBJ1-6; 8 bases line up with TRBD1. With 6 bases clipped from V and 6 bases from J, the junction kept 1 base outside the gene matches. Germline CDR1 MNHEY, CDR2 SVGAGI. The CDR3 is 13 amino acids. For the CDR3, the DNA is TGTGCCAGCAGAACAGGGGGTAATTCACCCCTCCACTTT. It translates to CASRTGGNSPLHF.

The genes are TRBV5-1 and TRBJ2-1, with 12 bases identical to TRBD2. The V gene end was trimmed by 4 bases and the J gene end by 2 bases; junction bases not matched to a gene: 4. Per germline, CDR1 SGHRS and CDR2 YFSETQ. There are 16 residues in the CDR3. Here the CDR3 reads CASSPASGGAYNEQFF. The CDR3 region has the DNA TGCGCCAGCAGCCCCGCTAGCGGGGGGGCCTACAATGAGCAGTTCTTC.

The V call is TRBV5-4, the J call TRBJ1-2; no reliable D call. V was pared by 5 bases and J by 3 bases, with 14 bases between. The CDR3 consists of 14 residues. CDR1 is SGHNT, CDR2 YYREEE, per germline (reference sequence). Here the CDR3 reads CASSFLGADYGYTF. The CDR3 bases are TGTGCCAGCAGTTTCCTGGGAGCGGACTATGGCTACACCTTC.